Following are 29 T cell receptor beta chains from one sample sequenced in a study of response to subunit inactivated influenza vaccine. TCRdb itself ran the RT-PCR reads through MiXCR, one entry per CDR3 protein. The table lists about 540,000 distinct CDR3 sequences, roughly 25% of them singletons. The data were also submitted as part of a second study, on T cells expressing NK-cell markers. From that study: TCR beta cDNA was made by 5'RACE template switching with UMIs.

The specimen was CD4+ T cells sorted from PBMCs, collected roughly 12 days after vaccination. The source of these receptors is a man aged 45-60 years who received an inactivated influenza vaccine.

This clonotype showed up many times. The chain employs TRBV6-2 or TRBV6-3 and TRBJ1-1; TRBD1 might be the D (5 bases). V lost 6 bases to trimming and J lost 2 bases, with 7 bases between them. Looked up from germline, CDR1 is MNHEY and CDR2 is SVGEGT. The CDR3 has 12 residues. This CDR3 reads CASSQGNTEAFF. The CDR3 DNA reads as TGTGCCAGCAGCCAGGGAAACACTGAAGCTTTCTTT.

This clonotype occurred a few times. The chain is built from TRBV5-1 and TRBJ2-2; no reliable D call. Germline-derived CDR1 and CDR2 are SGHRS and YFSETQ. This CDR3 spans 14 amino acids. Trimming cost V 4 bases and J 1 base, with 8 bases left between them. The chain's CDR3 is CASSVDQNTGELFF. Written as DNA, the CDR3 is TGCGCCAGCAGCGTGGACCAGAACACCGGGGAGCTGTTTTTT.

V gene TRBV6-5 combines with J gene TRBJ2-1; TRBD2 agrees at 12 bases. V was pared by 0 bases and J by 8 bases, with 14 bases of the junction left unmatched. Germline V gene lookup returns CDR1 MNHEY and CDR2 SVGAGI. The CDR3 spans 19 residues. CDR3 coding DNA: TGTGCCAGCAGTTACTCAGCCGGACTAGCGGGAACACTGGGCGATGAGCAGTTCTTC. Amino acids: CASSYSAGLAGTLGDEQFF.

V is TRBV28 and J is TRBJ1-2; 7 bases agree with TRBD1. Per germline, CDR1 MDHEN and CDR2 SYDVKM. The CDR3 consists of 15 residues. Germline trimming cut 6 bases from V and 0 bases from J; bases unmatched to any gene: 7. Here the CDR3 reads CASSTNRGSNYGYTF. The CDR3 DNA reads as TGTGCCAGCAGCACCAACAGGGGATCTAACTATGGCTACACCTTC.

This clonotype was seen a few times. The chain recombines TRBV10-3 with TRBJ2-3, with 7 bases that match TRBD2. The CDR3 runs 12 residues. CDR1 is ENHRY and CDR2 is SYGVKD in the germline V gene. V gave up 6 bases and J gave up 6 bases; unmatched junction bases: 3. Here the CDR3 DNA reads TGTGCCATCAGGAGCGGGAATGATACGCAGTATTTT. It codes for CAIRSGNDTQYF.

The rearrangement uses TRBV10-3 and TRBJ1-2, with D perhaps TRBD1 (5 bases). Trimming pared 7 bases from V and 4 bases from J, leaving 10 bases between. CDR1 and CDR2 from the germline V gene are ENHRY and SYGVKD. The CDR3 runs 12 residues. The CDR3 coding sequence is TGTGCCATCACCAGGGACCTCTATGGCTACACCTTC. This translates into CAITRDLYGYTF.

The chain uses TRBV5-5 and TRBJ2-1; D is unresolved. Between the trimmed V and J ends, which lost 4 bases and 5 bases, there was a span of 10 bases. Germline CDR1 and CDR2: SGHKS and YYEKEE (reference sequence). This CDR3 is built from 13 residues. Written as DNA, the CDR3 is TGTGCCAGCAGCCCACCCCCTAACAATGAGCAGTTCTTC. Its protein is CASSPPPNNEQFF.

This clonotype showed up many times. The chain uses TRBV11-2 and TRBJ2-5; 7 bases match TRBD1. The CDR3 loop spans 15 amino acids. Germline lookup yields CDR1 SGHAT and CDR2 FQNNGV. V was pared by 5 bases and J by 2 bases, with 8 bases of the junction left unmatched. The CDR3 region is CASSRGQTIQETQYF. The CDR3 bases are TGTGCCAGCAGCCGGGGACAGACCATACAAGAGACCCAGTACTTC.

The chain's CDR3 is CASSYSRDLQTYEQYF. In DNA, the CDR3 is TGTGCCAGCAGTTACTCGAGGGACCTGCAAACCTACGAGCAGTACTTC. The rearrangement uses TRBV6-2 or TRBV6-3 and TRBJ2-7, with D perhaps matching TRBD1 or TRBD2 (5 bases each). Germline CDR1 and CDR2: MNHEY and SVGEGT. CDR3 length: 16 amino acids. V dropped 0 bases and J dropped 2 bases, with 14 bases sitting between them.

This chain connects TRBV29-1 to TRBJ2-5, with D perhaps matching TRBD1 or TRBD2 (6 bases each). Per germline, CDR1 SQVTM and CDR2 ANQGSEA. V dropped 8 bases and J dropped 1 base, with 20 bases sitting between them. This CDR3 has 15 residues. The CDR3, as DNA: TGCAGCTCGGCCGGGGGCCAGGGATTCCAAGAGACCCAGTACTTC. It encodes CSSAGGQGFQETQYF.

This clonotype showed up just a few times. The genes are TRBV5-5 and TRBJ1-1; the match to TRBD1 covers 7 bases. Germline CDR1 and CDR2: SGHKS and YYEKEE (reference sequence). This CDR3 comprises 16 residues. V was pared by 4 bases and J by 5 bases, with 14 bases of the junction left unmatched. The CDR3 loop is CASSRFEGGGRTEAFF. The CDR3 DNA is TGTGCCAGCAGCCGGTTTGAAGGGGGCGGAAGAACTGAAGCTTTCTTT.

This clonotype was seen a few times. V usage is TRBV28 and J usage is TRBJ1-4; D not certain. Looked up from germline, CDR1 is MDHEN and CDR2 is SYDVKM. The germline V and J ends were trimmed by 3 bases and 6 bases, with 8 bases remaining between them. The CDR3 is 13 amino acids. The CDR3 region has the DNA TGTGCCAGCAGTTTCCAAATCCATGAAAAACTGTTTTTT. This sequence encodes CASSFQIHEKLFF.

At least ten counts were recorded for this clonotype. This chain joins TRBV12-3 or TRBV12-4 and TRBJ2-7; 7 nucleotides align to TRBD1. Trimming at V came to 5 bases and at J to 5 bases, leaving 12 bases not matched to a gene. The CDR3 has 15 amino acids. The CDR3 coding sequence is TGTGCCAGCAGTACACGGACAGGACCTTTGGACGAGCAGTACTTC. Translating it yields CASSTRTGPLDEQYF.

The V and J genes are TRBV7-2 and TRBJ2-4; 14 nucleotides match TRBD2. V was clipped by 5 bases and J by 7 bases; unmatched bases: 7. Germline CDR1 reads SGHTA; CDR2 reads FQGNSA. The CDR3 is 16 amino acids. The CDR3 DNA reads TGTGCCAGCAGCCTGACTAGCGGGAGGGCCTTCAACATTCAGTACTTC. This translates into CASSLTSGRAFNIQYF. Drawing the rest from reference TRBV7-2 and TRBJ2-4, the complete variable domain is GAGVSQSPSNKVTEKGKDVELRCDPISGHTALYWYRQSLGQGLEFLIYFQGNSAPDKSGLPSDRFSAERTGGSVSTLTIQRTQQEDSAVYLCASSLTSGRAFNIQYFGAGTRLSVL.

This clonotype turned up a few times. The rearrangement links TRBV7-2 to TRBJ2-3, with TRBD2 as a possible D gene (5 bases). Per germline, CDR1 SGHTA and CDR2 FQGNSA. V gave up 5 bases and J gave up 8 bases, with 11 bases separating them. The CDR3 spans 12 residues. Written as DNA, the CDR3 is TGTGCCAGCAGCCCCGGCGGAGGTACGCAGTATTTT. Translating gives CASSPGGGTQYF.

V is TRBV2 and J is TRBJ2-3; no definite D call. Trimming took 6 bases from V and 4 from J, leaving 11 bases between them. The CDR3 runs to 13 residues. CDR1 SNHLY and CDR2 FYNNEI come from the germline V gene. CDR3 loop: CASRPVGADTQYF. In nucleotides, the CDR3 is TGTGCCAGCAGACCCGTCGGAGCAGATACGCAGTATTTT.

This clonotype appeared many times. The J gene is TRBJ2-1, the V gene TRBV29-1, with 10 bases identical to TRBD2. The V and J ends lost 4 bases and 4 bases, in that order; junction bases with no gene match: 7. Germline values: CDR1 SQVTM, CDR2 ANQGSEA. This CDR3 spans 15 amino acids. The CDR3 loop reads CSVVRASGRYNEQFF. CDR3 coding DNA: TGCAGCGTTGTGCGGGCTAGCGGGAGATACAATGAGCAGTTCTTC.

This chain joins TRBV20-1 and TRBJ2-3; 7 nucleotides match TRBD2. This CDR3 contains 15 residues. CDR1 is DFQATT, CDR2 SNEGSKA, per germline (reference sequence). V trimming: 4 bases; J trimming: 6 bases; junction bases outside the gene matches: 13. The CDR3 reads CSAITGTTIGDTQYF. CDR3 DNA: TGCAGTGCTATAACCGGGACTACAATCGGGGATACGCAGTATTTT.

J is TRBJ2-6 and V is TRBV25-1; D gene uncertain. The CDR3 runs to 13 residues. Trimming left V 3 bases short and J 4 bases short, with 4 bases between. Germline lookup yields CDR1 MGHDK and CDR2 SYGVNS. CDR3 region: CASSDAGANVLTF. The CDR3 region has the DNA TGTGCCAGCAGTGACGCCGGGGCCAACGTCCTGACTTTC.

This chain uses TRBV29-1 with TRBJ2-5; weak D call: TRBD2 (6 bases). The germline V gene has CDR1 SQVTM and CDR2 ANQGSEA. The CDR3 loop spans 12 amino acids. Deletions cut 7 bases from V and 2 bases from J, with 11 bases between. The CDR3 is CSAGSLQETQYF. Here the CDR3 DNA reads TGCAGCGCCGGGAGTCTACAAGAGACCCAGTACTTC.

In nucleotides, the CDR3 is TGTGCCAGCAGCTTATTCGGGGCTGGAAACACCATATATTTT. It specifies CASSLFGAGNTIYF. The chain carries TRBV7-2 and TRBJ1-3; D unclear. Germline V gene lookup returns CDR1 SGHTA and CDR2 FQGNSA. V lost 2 bases and J 2 bases, leaving 7 bases between the germline ends. This CDR3 region has 14 residues.

This clonotype has just a few counts. The V gene is TRBV20-1, the J gene TRBJ2-7; TRBD1 matches 8 bases. The CDR3 extends over 13 amino acids. Germline CDR1 and CDR2: DFQATT and SNEGSKA (reference sequence). V gave up 4 bases and J gave up 6 bases; unmatched junction bases: 8. The CDR3 region has the DNA TGCAGTGCTACACGGGCGACAGGGGCCGAGCAGTACTTC. It is translated as CSATRATGAEQYF.

This clonotype was recorded once. This rearrangement joins TRBV28 to TRBJ1-1; TRBD1 is a possible D gene (6 bases). The V and J ends lost 6 bases and 0 bases respectively, with 11 bases between them. Germline CDR1 and CDR2: MDHEN and SYDVKM. The CDR3 covers 14 residues. The CDR3 region is CASRIGQLNTEAFF. In nucleotides, the CDR3 is TGTGCCAGCAGAATTGGACAGTTGAACACTGAAGCTTTCTTT.

This chain connects TRBV11-3 to TRBJ2-7; weak D call: TRBD1 (6 bases). V was trimmed by 1 base and J by 5 bases, leaving 18 bases between them. This CDR3 contains 16 residues. Germline V CDR1 and CDR2: SGHNT, YENEEA. The CDR3 DNA follows: TGTGCCAGCAGCTTAGCCACACAGGGTGGTTCGGACGAGCAGTACTTC. The encoded protein is CASSLATQGGSDEQYF.

This clonotype occurred a few times. The gene calls are TRBV12-3 or TRBV12-4 and TRBJ2-7; weak D call: TRBD2 (6 bases). Deletions cut 4 bases from V and 9 bases from J, with 10 bases between. This CDR3 comprises 11 residues. Written as DNA, the CDR3 is TGTGCCAGCAGTTCTTTGGGGGGGCAGTACTTC. It translates to CASSSLGGQYF.

The chain combines TRBV3-1 with TRBJ2-1; 8 bases are a match to TRBD2. The V and J ends lost 4 bases and 5 bases, in that order; junction bases with no gene match: 7. The CDR3 loop spans 15 amino acids. Germline loops: CDR1 LGHDT, CDR2 YNNKEL (reference sequence). CDR3: CASSPSGGDHNEQFF. CDR3 DNA: TGTGCCAGCAGCCCCTCCGGGGGGGACCACAATGAGCAGTTCTTC.

The rearrangement links TRBV10-1 to TRBJ2-3; 13 nucleotides match TRBD2. Germline V gene sequence: CDR1 WNHNN, CDR2 SYGVQD (reference sequence). Trimming at V came to 4 bases and at J to 1 base, leaving 2 bases not matched to a gene. The CDR3 runs to 16 residues. The CDR3 spells CASSGTSGSRTDTQYF. The CDR3 DNA is TGCGCCAGCAGTGGGACTAGCGGGAGCCGCACAGATACGCAGTATTTT.

The chain is built from TRBV12-3 or TRBV12-4 and TRBJ2-1; 7 positions agree with TRBD1. The CDR3 extends over 16 amino acids. Losses at the gene ends were 0 bases for V and 4 bases for J; bases not matched to a gene: 6. CDR3 in amino acids: CASSLARTGSYNEQFF. The DNA of the CDR3 is TGTGCCAGCAGTTTAGCGAGGACAGGCTCGTACAATGAGCAGTTCTTC.

The chain employs TRBV12-3 or TRBV12-4 and TRBJ1-5; possible D gene TRBD1, 6 bases. CDR3 size: 13 residues. The V and J ends lost 10 bases and 4 bases respectively, with 14 bases between them. CDR3 region: CATQGLGNQPQHF. For the CDR3, the DNA is TGTGCCACCCAGGGGTTGGGGAATCAGCCCCAGCATTTT.